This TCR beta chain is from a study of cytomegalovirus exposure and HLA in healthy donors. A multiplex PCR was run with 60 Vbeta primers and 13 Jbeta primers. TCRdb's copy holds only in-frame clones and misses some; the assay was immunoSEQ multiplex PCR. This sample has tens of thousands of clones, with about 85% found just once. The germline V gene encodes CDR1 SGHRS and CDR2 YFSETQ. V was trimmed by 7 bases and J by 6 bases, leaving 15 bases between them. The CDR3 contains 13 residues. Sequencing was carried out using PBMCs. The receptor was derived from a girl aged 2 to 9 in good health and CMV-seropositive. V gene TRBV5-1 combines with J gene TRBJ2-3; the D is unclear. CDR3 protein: CASRVTRGDTQYF. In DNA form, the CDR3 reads TGCGCCAGCCGGGTTACCCGTGGGGATACGCAGTATTTT.